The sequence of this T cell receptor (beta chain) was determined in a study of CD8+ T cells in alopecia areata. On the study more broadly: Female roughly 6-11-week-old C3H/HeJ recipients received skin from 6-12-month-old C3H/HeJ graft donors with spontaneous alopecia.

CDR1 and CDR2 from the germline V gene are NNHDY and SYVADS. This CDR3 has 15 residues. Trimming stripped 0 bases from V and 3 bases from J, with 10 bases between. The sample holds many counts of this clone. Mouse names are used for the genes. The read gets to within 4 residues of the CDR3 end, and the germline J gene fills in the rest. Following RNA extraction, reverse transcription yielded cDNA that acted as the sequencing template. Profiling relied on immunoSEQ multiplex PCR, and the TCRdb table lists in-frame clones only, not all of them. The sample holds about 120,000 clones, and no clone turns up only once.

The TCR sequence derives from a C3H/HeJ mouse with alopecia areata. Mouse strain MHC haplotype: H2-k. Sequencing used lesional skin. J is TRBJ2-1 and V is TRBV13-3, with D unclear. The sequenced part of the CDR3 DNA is TGTGCCAGCAGTGATGAAGACTTTTTCTATGCT. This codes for CASSDEDFFYA. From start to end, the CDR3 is CASSDEDFFYAEQFF.